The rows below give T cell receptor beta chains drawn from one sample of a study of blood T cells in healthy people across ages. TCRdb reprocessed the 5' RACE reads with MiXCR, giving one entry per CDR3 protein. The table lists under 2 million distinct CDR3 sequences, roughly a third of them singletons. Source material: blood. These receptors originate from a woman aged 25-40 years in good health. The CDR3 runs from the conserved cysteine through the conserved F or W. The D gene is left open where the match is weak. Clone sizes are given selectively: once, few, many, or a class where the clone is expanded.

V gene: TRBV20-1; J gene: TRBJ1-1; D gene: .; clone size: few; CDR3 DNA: TGCAGTGCTAGAGATCTTAGGAGGGGCAGGGTAAACACTGAAGCTTTCTTT; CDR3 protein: CSARDLRRGRVNTEAFF
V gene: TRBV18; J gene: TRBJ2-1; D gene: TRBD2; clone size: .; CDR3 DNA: TGTGCCAGCTCACCGGCACTAGCGGGGGCAAGCTCCTACAATGAGCAGTTCTTC; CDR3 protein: CASSPALAGASSYNEQFF
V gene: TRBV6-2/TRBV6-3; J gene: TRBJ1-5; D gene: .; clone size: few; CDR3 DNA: TGTGCCAGCGGCTTCATGTCGGTAATCAGGCCCCAGCATTTT; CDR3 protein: CASGFMSVIRPQHF
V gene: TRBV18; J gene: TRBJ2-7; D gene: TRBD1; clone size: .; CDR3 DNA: TGTGCCAGCTCACCAAACCGGGACAGGAGCTTTTACGAGCAGTACTTC; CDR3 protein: CASSPNRDRSFYEQYF
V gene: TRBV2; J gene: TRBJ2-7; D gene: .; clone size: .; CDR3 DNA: TGTACCAGCAGTGAAGCGCTTCGGAGGGGGTACGGGCAGTACTTC; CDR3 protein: CTSSEALRRGYGQYF
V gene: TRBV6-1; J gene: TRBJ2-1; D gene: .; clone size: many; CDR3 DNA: TGTGCCAGCGGGAACGCCATCTCCTACAATGAGCAGTTCTTC; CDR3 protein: CASGNAISYNEQFF
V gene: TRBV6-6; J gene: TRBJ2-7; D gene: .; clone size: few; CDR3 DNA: TGTGCCAGCACGGATAGCGGAAACTACGAGCAGTACTTC; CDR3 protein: CASTDSGNYEQYF
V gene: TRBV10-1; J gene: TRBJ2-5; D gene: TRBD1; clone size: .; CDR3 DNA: TGCGCCAGCGCTCCCGGGACAGTGGAAGAGACCCAGTACTTC; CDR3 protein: CASAPGTVEETQYF
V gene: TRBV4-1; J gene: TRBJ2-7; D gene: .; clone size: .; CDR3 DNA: TGCGCCAGCAGCCAAGATTGGGAGGACATCTACGAGCAGTACTTC; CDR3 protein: CASSQDWEDIYEQYF
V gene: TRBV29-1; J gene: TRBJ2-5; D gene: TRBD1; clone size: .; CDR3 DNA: TGCAGCGCGGGACAGGGCGTTGAGACCCAGTACTTC; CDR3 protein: CSAGQGVETQYF
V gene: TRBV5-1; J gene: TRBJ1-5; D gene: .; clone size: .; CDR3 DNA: TGCGCCAGCAGCTTCCAGGGTGAGGGGCCCCAGCATTTT; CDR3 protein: CASSFQGEGPQHF
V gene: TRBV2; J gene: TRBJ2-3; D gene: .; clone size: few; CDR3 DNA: TGTGCCAGCTCCGGGGAGGTTACCACAGATACGCAGTATTTT; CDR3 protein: CASSGEVTTDTQYF
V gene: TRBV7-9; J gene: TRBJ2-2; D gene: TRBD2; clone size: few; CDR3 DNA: TGTGCCAGCAGCCCCATGATGGGAAACCAGGGACTAAAAACCGGGGAGCTGTTTTTT; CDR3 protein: CASSPMMGNQGLKTGELFF
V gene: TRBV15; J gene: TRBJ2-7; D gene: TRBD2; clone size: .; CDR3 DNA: TGTGCCACCAGCAGAGATATAAAGGCTAGCGGTCTCTACGAGCAGTACTTC; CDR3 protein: CATSRDIKASGLYEQYF
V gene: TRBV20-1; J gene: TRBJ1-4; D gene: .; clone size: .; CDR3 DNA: TGCAGTGCTAGGGCTGGGTGTTATACCACTAATGAAAAACTGTTTTTT; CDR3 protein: CSARAGCYTTNEKLFF
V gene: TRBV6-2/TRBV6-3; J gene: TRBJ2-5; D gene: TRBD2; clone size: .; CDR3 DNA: TGTGCCAGCAGTTACGCCCAGCGGGGAGCACAAGAGACCCAGTACTTC; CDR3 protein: CASSYAQRGAQETQYF
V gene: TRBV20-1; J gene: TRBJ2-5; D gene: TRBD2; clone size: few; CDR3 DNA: TGCAGTGCTAGAGGGTGGGTTAGCGGGAGAAGCCAAGAGACCCAGTACTTC; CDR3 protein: CSARGWVSGRSQETQYF
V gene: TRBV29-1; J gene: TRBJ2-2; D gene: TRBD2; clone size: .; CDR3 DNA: TGCAGCGTTGAATGGACTAGCGGGAGCGCCGGGGAGCTGTTTTTT; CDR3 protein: CSVEWTSGSAGELFF
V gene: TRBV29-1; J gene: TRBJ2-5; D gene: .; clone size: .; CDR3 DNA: TGCAGCGTTGCCGGGGTCCAAGAGACCCAGTACTTC; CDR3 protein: CSVAGVQETQYF
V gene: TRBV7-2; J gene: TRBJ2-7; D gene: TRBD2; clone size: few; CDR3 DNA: TGTGCCAGCGTCGACCGAGAGCGGGGGGCCTACGAGCAGTACTTC; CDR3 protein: CASVDRERGAYEQYF
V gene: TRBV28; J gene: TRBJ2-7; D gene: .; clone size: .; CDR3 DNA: TGTGCCAGCAGTTTATCCAGGGCACGAACCTACGAGCAGTACTTC; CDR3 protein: CASSLSRARTYEQYF
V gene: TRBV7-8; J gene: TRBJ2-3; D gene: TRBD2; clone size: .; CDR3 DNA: TGTGCCAGCAGCTTAGATCTAGCGGGGGAAGAAGATACGCAGTATTTT; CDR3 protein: CASSLDLAGEEDTQYF
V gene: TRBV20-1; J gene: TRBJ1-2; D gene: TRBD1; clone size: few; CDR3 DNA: TGCAGTGCTAGATCGGGACAGGGGTATGGCTACACCTTC; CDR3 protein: CSARSGQGYGYTF
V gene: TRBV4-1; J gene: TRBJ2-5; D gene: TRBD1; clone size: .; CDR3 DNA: TGCGCCAGCAGCCCTCGGGACAGGGTCCAAGAGACCCAGTACTTC; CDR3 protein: CASSPRDRVQETQYF
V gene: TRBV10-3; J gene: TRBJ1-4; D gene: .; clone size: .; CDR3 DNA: TGTGCCAGCTCCCGGGACCAAAATGAAAAACTGTTTTTT; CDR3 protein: CASSRDQNEKLFF
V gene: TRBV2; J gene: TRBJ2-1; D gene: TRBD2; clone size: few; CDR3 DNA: TGTGCCAGCAGTGACGGCGGACTAGCGGGGGAGAGCTCCTACAATGAGCAGTTCTTC; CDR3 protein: CASSDGGLAGESSYNEQFF
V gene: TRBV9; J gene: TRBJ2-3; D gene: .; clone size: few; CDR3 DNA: TGTGCCAGCAGCGTAGCTGGTCCAGGATACACAGATACGCAGTATTTT; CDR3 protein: CASSVAGPGYTDTQYF
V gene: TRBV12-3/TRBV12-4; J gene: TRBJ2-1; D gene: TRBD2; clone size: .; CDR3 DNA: TGTGCCAGCAGTTTAGGCGGACTAGAGTACAATGAGCAGTTCTTC; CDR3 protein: CASSLGGLEYNEQFF
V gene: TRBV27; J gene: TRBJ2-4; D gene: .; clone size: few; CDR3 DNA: TGTGCCAGCAGTGTGGACCGGTTAAACATTCAGTACTTC; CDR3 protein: CASSVDRLNIQYF
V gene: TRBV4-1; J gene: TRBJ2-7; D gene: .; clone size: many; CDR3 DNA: TGCGCCAGCAGCCAAGAGCCCGGGTGGTACGAGCAGTACTTC; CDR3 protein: CASSQEPGWYEQYF
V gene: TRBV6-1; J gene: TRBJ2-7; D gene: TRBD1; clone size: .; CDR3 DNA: TGTGCCAGCTGTGTGGGGACAGGGACCTACGAGCAGTACTTC; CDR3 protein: CASCVGTGTYEQYF
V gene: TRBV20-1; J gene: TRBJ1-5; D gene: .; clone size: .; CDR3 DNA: TGCAGTGCTAGAGAGCTGGGGGCGAGCAATCAGCCCCAGCATTTT; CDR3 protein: CSARELGASNQPQHF
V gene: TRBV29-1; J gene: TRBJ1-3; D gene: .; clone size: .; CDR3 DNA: TGCAGCGTTGAAACTGGGAGCTCTGGAAACACCATATATTTT; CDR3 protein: CSVETGSSGNTIYF
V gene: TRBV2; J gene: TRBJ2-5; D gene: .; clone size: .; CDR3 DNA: TGTGCCAGCACCACTTTCCGGGGGCCCAAAGAGACCCAGTACTTC; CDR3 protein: CASTTFRGPKETQYF
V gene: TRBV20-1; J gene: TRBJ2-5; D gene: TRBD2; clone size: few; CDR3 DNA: TGCAGTGCTTGGGGACTAGCGGGAATACAAGAGACCCAGTACTTC; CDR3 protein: CSAWGLAGIQETQYF
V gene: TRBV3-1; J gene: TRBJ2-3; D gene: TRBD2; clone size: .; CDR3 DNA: TGTGCCAGCAGCGTGATGACTAGCGGGAGAGAGACAGATACGCAGTATTTT; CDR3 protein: CASSVMTSGRETDTQYF
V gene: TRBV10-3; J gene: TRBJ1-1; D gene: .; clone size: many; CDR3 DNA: TGTGCCATCAGTGAGTATCGGGGGGACACTGAAGCTTTCTTT; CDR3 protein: CAISEYRGDTEAFF
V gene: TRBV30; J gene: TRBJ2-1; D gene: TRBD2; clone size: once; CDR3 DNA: TGTGCCTGGGGACTAGCGGGAGTGGCGCAGTTCTTC; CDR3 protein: CAWGLAGVAQFF
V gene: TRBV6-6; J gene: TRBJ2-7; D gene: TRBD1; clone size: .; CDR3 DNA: TGTGCCAGCAGTTACTCTCTCAGACAGGGGGCCTTCTACGAGCAGTACTTC; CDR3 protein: CASSYSLRQGAFYEQYF
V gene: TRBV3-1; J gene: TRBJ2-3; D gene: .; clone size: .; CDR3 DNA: TGTGCCAGCAGCCGCCAGATTAGCGGAGGCACAGATACGCAGTATTTT; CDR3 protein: CASSRQISGGTDTQYF
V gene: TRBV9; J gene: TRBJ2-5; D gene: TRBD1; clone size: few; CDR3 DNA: TGTGCCAGCAGCGCTATCCTAACAGGGGAGCAAGAGACCCAGTACTTC; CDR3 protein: CASSAILTGEQETQYF
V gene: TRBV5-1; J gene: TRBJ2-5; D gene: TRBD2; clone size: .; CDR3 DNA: TGCGCCAGCAGCTTGGACGGACTAGCGGGGGGTCGGGAGACCCAGTACTTC; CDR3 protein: CASSLDGLAGGRETQYF
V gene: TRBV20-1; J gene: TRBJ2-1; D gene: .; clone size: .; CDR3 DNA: TGCAGTGCCAAAAACCCCAGGGATAAGGTCAATGAGCAGTTCTTC; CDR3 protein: CSAKNPRDKVNEQFF
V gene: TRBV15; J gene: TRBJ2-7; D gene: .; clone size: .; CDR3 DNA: TGTGCCACCAGCATTAACACGTACTACGAGCAGTACTTC; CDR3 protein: CATSINTYYEQYF
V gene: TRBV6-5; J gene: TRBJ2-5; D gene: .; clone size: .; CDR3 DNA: TGTGCCAGCACCGTGGGGTGGGGTTACCAAGAGACCCAGTACTTC; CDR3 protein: CASTVGWGYQETQYF